These 21 T cell receptor beta chains originate from one sample sequenced in a study of metastatic and nonmetastatic thyroid tumors. No patient had received any treatment before thyroid surgery. Via MiXCR, TCRdb re-called the PCR reads. The sample lists tens of thousands of clones, about a sixth occurring once. Material: tumor tissue. The source of these receptors is a female donor with papillary thyroid cancer or a benign thyroid nodule (not recorded which). Some clones in this sample may be carry-over from other donors' samples.

As to this clone: This may be a read error: a much more frequent sequence differs by one nucleotide. The V gene is TRBV7-2, the J gene TRBJ1-4; 7 nucleotides align to TRBD1. V shed 5 bases, J shed 3 bases, and the junction held 6 bases outside the gene matches. This CDR3 is 15 amino acids long. Germline lookup yields CDR1 SGHTA and CDR2 FQGNSA. CDR3 in amino acids: CASSRDRVPNEKLFF. The CDR3 nucleotides are TGTGCCAGCAGCCGTGACAGGGTACCTAATGAAAAACTGTTTTTT.

Notes on this clone: The junction does not match germline at one end; this may be a read error. The chain combines TRBV6-5 with TRBJ1-1; 8 bases align to TRBD1. The V gene's germline CDR1 is MNHEY and CDR2 SVGAGI. This CDR3 comprises 17 residues. The CDR3 DNA follows: TGTGCCAGCAGTTACTCGGCAGGGGGCCCCATGTGGACTGAAGCTCTCTTT. Its translation: CASSYSAGGPMWTEALF.

This clone showed up many times. The chain links TRBV4-1 to TRBJ1-2; 9 bases align to TRBD1. V shed 4 bases, J shed 4 bases, and the junction held 7 bases outside the gene matches. The CDR3 totals 15 residues. Germline V gene lookup returns CDR1 MGHRA and CDR2 YSYEKL. CDR3 sequence reads: CASSPAGQGSYGYTF. The CDR3 coding sequence is TGCGCCAGCAGCCCAGCGGGACAGGGATCCTATGGCTACACCTTC.

The chain recombines TRBV6-6 with TRBJ2-3; D is undetermined. V gave up 1 base and J gave up 4 bases, with 9 bases separating them. CDR1 MNHNY and CDR2 SVGAGI come from the germline V gene (reference sequence). This CDR3 is built from 14 residues. The CDR3 coding sequence is TGTGCCAGCAGTTACTTGCTGGTCTCAGATACGCAGTATTTT. Protein product: CASSYLLVSDTQYF.

This clone was recorded many times. The chain links TRBV24-1 to TRBJ2-1; 7 bases are shared with TRBD1. The CDR3 covers 14 residues. V lost 3 bases and J lost 6; bases outside the gene matches: 4. CDR1 is KGHDR, CDR2 SFDVKD, per germline. The CDR3 DNA follows: TGTGCCACCAGTGATACAGGACAGGTCAATGAGCAGTTCTTC. Its protein product is CATSDTGQVNEQFF.

This clone was detected ten times or more. The chain couples TRBV5-4 to TRBJ1-4; D is possibly TRBD1 (5 bases). The V gene's germline CDR1 is SGHNT and CDR2 YYREEE (reference sequence). The CDR3 totals 15 residues. V lost 0 bases to trimming and J lost 8 bases, with 14 bases between them. Written as DNA, the CDR3 is TGTGCCAGCAGCTTGGAGGGCATCGGGGCAGAAAAACTGTTTTTT. Residues: CASSLEGIGAEKLFF.

This clone was seen a few times. Other nucleotide sequences in the sample specify the same CDR3. The V call is TRBV25-1, the J call TRBJ2-5; 8 bases map to TRBD1. The germline V gene has CDR1 MGHDK and CDR2 SYGVNS. CDR3 length: 14 residues. Trimming removed 6 bases from V and 5 bases from J; junction bases left unmatched: 8. This chain's CDR3 is CASSDRGLRETQYF. The CDR3 region has the DNA TGTGCCAGCAGCGACAGGGGTCTACGGGAGACCCAGTACTTC.

To note about this clone: Because the CDR3 is missing its conserved closing phenylalanine or tryptophan, this is likely a read error. The rearrangement joins TRBV20-1 to TRBJ1-5; no clear D. Germline assignment: CDR1 DFQATT and CDR2 SNEGSKA (reference sequence). The CDR3 length is 13 residues. V was trimmed by 5 bases and J by 7 bases, leaving 15 bases between them. DNA for the CDR3: TGCAGTGCTGAGCGCGACGCTTGGCAGCCCCAGCATTCT. Translation: CSAERDAWQPQHS.

This clone was counted at least ten times. The V call is TRBV6-1, the J call TRBJ1-1; the match to TRBD1 covers 8 bases. The CDR3 sequence is 15 residues long. V lost 5 bases, J lost 6 bases, and 11 bases stayed unmatched. Germline CDR1 is MNHNS and CDR2 is SASEGT. The CDR3 is CASSPRTGNIAEAFF. The CDR3 DNA is TGTGCCAGCAGTCCACGGACAGGGAATATTGCTGAAGCTTTCTTT.

In this sample, this clone turned up many times. The V and J genes are TRBV12-3 or TRBV12-4 and TRBJ1-5; D not resolved. This CDR3 region has 14 residues. V lost 3 bases to trimming and J lost 7 bases, with 13 bases between them. CDR3 sequence reads: CASSFRFTRQPQHF. The CDR3 bases are TGTGCCAGCAGTTTCAGGTTTACGAGGCAGCCCCAGCATTTT.

In this sample, this clone turned up many times. The rearrangement uses TRBV12-3 or TRBV12-4 and TRBJ1-2; TRBD1 might be the D (5 bases). The length of the CDR3 is 17 residues. Deletions cut 1 base from V and 1 base from J, with 16 bases between. The CDR3 sequence is CASSLDFRGDDNYGYTF. CDR3 DNA: TGTGCCAGCAGTTTAGATTTCCGGGGGGACGATAACTATGGCTACACCTTC.

With regard to this clone: The same CDR3 can be traced to other DNA sequences in this sample. The chain carries TRBV5-5 and TRBJ1-5; D is undetermined. CDR1 SGHKS and CDR2 YYEKEE come from the germline V gene (reference sequence). The germline V and J ends were trimmed by 0 bases and 5 bases, with 12 bases remaining between them. This CDR3 has 15 amino acids. CDR3 DNA: TGTGCCAGCAGCTTGGCCGTGGGTTTCTATCAGCCCCAGCATTTT. This codes for CASSLAVGFYQPQHF.

In this sample, this clone turned up many times. The rearrangement uses TRBV5-1 and TRBJ1-2; D gene ambiguous. Trimming took 1 base from V and 6 from J, leaving 10 bases between them. Germline CDR1 and CDR2: SGHRS and YFSETQ. The CDR3 runs to 13 residues. Here the CDR3 reads CASSLNAFNGYTF. The CDR3 coding sequence is TGCGCCAGCAGCTTGAATGCTTTCAATGGCTACACCTTC.

The sample holds many counts of this clone. The chain uses TRBV28 and TRBJ1-1, with 8 bases identical to TRBD1. The CDR3 is made up of 13 amino acids. Germline CDR1 MDHEN, CDR2 SYDVKM. J gave up 4 bases and V 5 bases, and 3 bases lay outside the gene matches. CDR3 coding DNA: TGTGCCAGCAGTCCTACAGGGGGCACTGAAGCTTTCTTT. Amino acid sequence: CASSPTGGTEAFF.

Ten or more counts support this clone. This clone may be a read error of a much larger clone one base away. Distinct nucleotide sequences in the sample also encode this CDR3. V gene TRBV12-3 or TRBV12-4 combines with J gene TRBJ2-7, with 8 bases aligning to TRBD1. The CDR3 sequence is 14 residues long. CDR3 in amino acids: CASSFRDRTYEQYF. The CDR3, as DNA: TGTGCCAGCAGTTTTAGGGACAGGACCTATGAGCAGTACTTC.

This clone was seen at least ten times. V usage is TRBV30 and J usage is TRBJ2-6; 8 bases match TRBD2. Germline-derived CDR1 and CDR2 are GTSNPN and SVGIG (reference sequence). The CDR3 contains 18 residues. The V segment lost 3 bases and the J segment 0 bases; nucleotides outside the gene matches: 10. CDR3 loop: CAWSLGASGYSGANVLTF. The CDR3 DNA reads TGTGCCTGGAGCTTAGGGGCTAGCGGGTACTCTGGGGCCAACGTCCTGACTTTC.

In this sample, this clone turned up many times. Other nucleotide sequences in the sample specify the same CDR3. The chain combines TRBV3-1 with TRBJ2-3, with unresolved D. The CDR3 is made up of 11 amino acids. Germline values: CDR1 LGHDT, CDR2 YNNKEL (reference sequence). The germline V and J ends were trimmed by 6 bases and 8 bases, with 9 bases remaining between them. The DNA of the CDR3 is TGTGCCAGCAGTTCACAGATTACGCAGTATTTT. The encoded protein is CASSSQITQYF.

There are many counts of this clone. The same CDR3 is also encoded by other DNA sequences in this sample. The chain joins TRBV19 to TRBJ2-1; no definite D call. Germline V gene data show CDR1 as LNHDA and CDR2 as SQIVND (reference sequence). V was cut by 3 bases and J by 2 bases, with 11 bases left in between. The CDR3 length is 15 residues. CDR3: CASSISGGAYNEQFF. DNA of the CDR3: TGTGCCAGTAGTATTTCGGGCGGAGCCTACAATGAGCAGTTCTTC.

Ten or more counts support this clone. This chain uses TRBV27 with TRBJ2-3; the D gene is possibly TRBD1 (6 bases). Trimming cost V 6 bases and J 0 bases, with 13 bases left between them. CDR1 is MNHEY, CDR2 SMNVEV, per germline (reference sequence). This CDR3 comprises 15 residues. CDR3 sequence (DNA): TGTGCCAGCAGGACAGGAGCTTCTAGCACAGATACGCAGTATTTT. Its translation is CASRTGASSTDTQYF.

In its sample, this clone was seen many times. The rearrangement uses TRBV19 and TRBJ2-3; 11 bases fit TRBD1. Per germline, CDR1 LNHDA and CDR2 SQIVND (reference sequence). CDR3 length: 16 residues. With 6 bases clipped from V and 4 bases from J, the junction kept 9 bases outside the gene matches. The CDR3, as DNA: TGTGCCAGTAGCCCAAGTCCGGGACAGGGGGCAGATACGCAGTATTTT. This sequence encodes CASSPSPGQGADTQYF.

The rearrangement links TRBV9 to TRBJ2-1; no definite D call. Trimming left V 1 base short and J 0 bases short, with 8 bases between. Germline loops: CDR1 SGDLS, CDR2 YYNGEE. The CDR3 length is 15 residues. The CDR3 DNA sequence: TGTGCCAGCAGCGTAAGTCCAAGCTCCTACAATGAGCAGTTCTTC. It translates to CASSVSPSSYNEQFF. Complete variable domain (other parts from reference TRBV9 and TRBJ2-1): DSGVTQTPKHLITATGQRVTLRCSPRSGDLSVYWYQQSLDQGLQFLIQYYNGEERAKGNILERFSAQQFPDLHSELNLSSLELGDSALYFCASSVSPSSYNEQFFGPGTRLTVL.